This T cell receptor (beta chain) is drawn from a study of response to subunit inactivated influenza vaccine. Study findings and constraints: Each seasonal flu vaccination may recruit only limited new T cells, authors suggested.

Looked up from germline, CDR1 is MNHEY and CDR2 is SVGEGT. Between the trimmed V and J ends, which lost 7 bases and 1 base, there was a span of 10 bases. The CDR3 has 14 amino acids. As regards this clonotype: What it recognizes is unknown.

TCRdb called the RT-PCR reads again in MiXCR, with one record for every CDR3 protein. The sample lists about 780,000 distinct CDR3 sequences; approximately 18% were seen once. The specimen was PBMCs from blood, collected around 5 days after vaccination. The receptor was isolated from a man aged 50 to 60 who received an inactivated influenza vaccine. This chain uses TRBV6-2 or TRBV6-3 with TRBJ2-2; D might be TRBD1 (5 bases). The CDR3, as DNA: TGTGCCAGCAAGTCCGGACAGAACACCGGGGAGCTGTTTTTT. Its protein is CASKSGQNTGELFF.